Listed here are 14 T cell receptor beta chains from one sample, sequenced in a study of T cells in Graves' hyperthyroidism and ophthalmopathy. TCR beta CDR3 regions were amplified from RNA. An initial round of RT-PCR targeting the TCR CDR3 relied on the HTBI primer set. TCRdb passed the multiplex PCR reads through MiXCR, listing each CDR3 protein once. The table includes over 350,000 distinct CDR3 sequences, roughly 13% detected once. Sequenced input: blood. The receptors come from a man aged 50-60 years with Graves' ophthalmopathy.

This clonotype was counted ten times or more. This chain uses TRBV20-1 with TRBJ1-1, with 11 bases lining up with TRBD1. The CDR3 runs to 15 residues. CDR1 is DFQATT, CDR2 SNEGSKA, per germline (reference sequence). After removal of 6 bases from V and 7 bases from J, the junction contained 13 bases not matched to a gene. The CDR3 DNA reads TGCAGTGCCTTCCGGGACAGGGGGATATCGGGTGAAGCTTTCTTT. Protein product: CSAFRDRGISGEAFF.

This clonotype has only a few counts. Written as DNA, the CDR3 is TGCGCCAGCAGCTCCAATGCCTACGAGCAGTACTTC. Its translation: CASSSNAYEQYF. V gene TRBV5-1 combines with J gene TRBJ2-7, with no clear D. The CDR3 has 12 residues. The germline gives CDR1 SGHRS, CDR2 YFSETQ. V lost 3 bases, J lost 2 bases, and 6 bases lay in between.

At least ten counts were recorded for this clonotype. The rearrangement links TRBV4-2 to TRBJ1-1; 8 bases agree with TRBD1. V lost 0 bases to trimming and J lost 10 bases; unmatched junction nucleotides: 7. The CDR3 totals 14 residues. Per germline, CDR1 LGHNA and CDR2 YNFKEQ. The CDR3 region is CASSQEQGGDGAFF. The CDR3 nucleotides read TGTGCCAGCAGCCAAGAACAGGGGGGAGATGGAGCTTTCTTT.

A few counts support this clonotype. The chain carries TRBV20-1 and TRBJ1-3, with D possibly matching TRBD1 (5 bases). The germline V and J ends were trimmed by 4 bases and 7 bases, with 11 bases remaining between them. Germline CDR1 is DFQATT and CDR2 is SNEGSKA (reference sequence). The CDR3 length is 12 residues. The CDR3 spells CSATRASNTIYF. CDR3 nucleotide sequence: TGCAGTGCTACCAGGGCAAGTAACACCATATATTTT.

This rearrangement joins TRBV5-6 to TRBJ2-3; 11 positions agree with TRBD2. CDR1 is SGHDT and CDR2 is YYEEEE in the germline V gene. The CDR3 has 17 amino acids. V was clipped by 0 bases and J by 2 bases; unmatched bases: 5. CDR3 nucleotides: TGTGCCAGCAGCTTGGCGACTAGCGGGGATCTCACAGATACGCAGTATTTT. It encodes CASSLATSGDLTDTQYF.

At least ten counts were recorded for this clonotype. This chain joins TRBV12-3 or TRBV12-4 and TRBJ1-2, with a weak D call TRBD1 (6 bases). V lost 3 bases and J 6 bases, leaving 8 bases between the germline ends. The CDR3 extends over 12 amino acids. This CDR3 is CASSLGADGYTF. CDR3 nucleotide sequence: TGTGCCAGCAGTTTGGGGGCAGATGGCTACACCTTC.

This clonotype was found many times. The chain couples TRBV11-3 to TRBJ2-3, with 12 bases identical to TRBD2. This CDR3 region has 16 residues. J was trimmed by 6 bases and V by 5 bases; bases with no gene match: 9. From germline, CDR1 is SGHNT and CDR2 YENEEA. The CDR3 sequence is CASSARLAGDADTQYF. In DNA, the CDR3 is TGTGCCAGCAGCGCCAGACTAGCGGGAGATGCGGATACGCAGTATTTT.

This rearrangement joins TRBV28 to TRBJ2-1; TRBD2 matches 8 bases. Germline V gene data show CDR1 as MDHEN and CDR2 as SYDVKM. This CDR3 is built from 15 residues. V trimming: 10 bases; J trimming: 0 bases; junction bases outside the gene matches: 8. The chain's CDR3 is CAIRGGGASYNEQFF. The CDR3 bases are TGTGCCATCCGGGGGGGGGGGGCCTCCTACAATGAGCAGTTCTTC.

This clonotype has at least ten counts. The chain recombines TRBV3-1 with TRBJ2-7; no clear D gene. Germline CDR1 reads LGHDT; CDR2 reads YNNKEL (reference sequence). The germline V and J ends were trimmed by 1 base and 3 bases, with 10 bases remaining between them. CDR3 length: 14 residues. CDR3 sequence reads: CASSQGRTVYEQYF. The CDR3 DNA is TGTGCCAGCAGCCAAGGACGGACCGTCTACGAGCAGTACTTC.

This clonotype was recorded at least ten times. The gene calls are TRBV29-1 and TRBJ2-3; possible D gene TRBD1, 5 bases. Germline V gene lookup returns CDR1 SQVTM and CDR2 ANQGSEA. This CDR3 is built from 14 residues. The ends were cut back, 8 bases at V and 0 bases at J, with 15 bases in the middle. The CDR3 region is CSIGDRSSTDTQYF. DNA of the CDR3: TGCAGCATCGGAGACAGATCCAGCACAGATACGCAGTATTTT.

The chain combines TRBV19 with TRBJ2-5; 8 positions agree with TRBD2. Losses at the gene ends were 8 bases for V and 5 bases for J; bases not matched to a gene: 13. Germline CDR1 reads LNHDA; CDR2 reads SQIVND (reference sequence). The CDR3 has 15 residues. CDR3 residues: CASLGRLAGGETQYF. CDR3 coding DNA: TGTGCCAGTTTAGGGCGCCTAGCGGGCGGGGAGACCCAGTACTTC.

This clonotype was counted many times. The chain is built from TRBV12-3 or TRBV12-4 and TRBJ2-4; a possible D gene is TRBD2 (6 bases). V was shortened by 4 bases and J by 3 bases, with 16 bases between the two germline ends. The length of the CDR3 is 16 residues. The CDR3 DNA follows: TGTGCCAGCAGTTATCGGGGGTCCGTAGACAAAAACATTCAGTACTTC. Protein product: CASSYRGSVDKNIQYF.

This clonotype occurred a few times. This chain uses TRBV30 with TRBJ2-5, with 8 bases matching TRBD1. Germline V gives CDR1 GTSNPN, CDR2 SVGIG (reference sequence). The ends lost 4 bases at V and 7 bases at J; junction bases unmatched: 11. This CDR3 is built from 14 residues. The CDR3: CAWNPQGAGWTQYF. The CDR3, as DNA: TGTGCCTGGAACCCGCAGGGGGCAGGATGGACCCAGTACTTC.

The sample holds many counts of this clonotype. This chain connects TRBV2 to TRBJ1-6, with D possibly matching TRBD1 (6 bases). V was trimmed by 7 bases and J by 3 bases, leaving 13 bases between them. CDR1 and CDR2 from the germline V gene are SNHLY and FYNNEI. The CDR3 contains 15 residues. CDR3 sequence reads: CASTSGENYNSPLHF. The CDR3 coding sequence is TGTGCCAGCACTTCAGGGGAAAACTATAATTCACCCCTCCACTTT.